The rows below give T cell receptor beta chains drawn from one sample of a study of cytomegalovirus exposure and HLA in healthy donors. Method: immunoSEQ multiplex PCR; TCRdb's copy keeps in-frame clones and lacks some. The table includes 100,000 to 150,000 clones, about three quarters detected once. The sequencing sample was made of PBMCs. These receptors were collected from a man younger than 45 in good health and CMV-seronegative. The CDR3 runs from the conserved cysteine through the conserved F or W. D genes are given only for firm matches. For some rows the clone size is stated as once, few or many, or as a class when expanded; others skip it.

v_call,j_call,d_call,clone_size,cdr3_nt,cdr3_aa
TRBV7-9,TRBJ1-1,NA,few,TGTGCCAGCAGCTTACAGTACACTGAAGCTTTCTTT,CASSLQYTEAFF
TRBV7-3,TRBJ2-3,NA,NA,TGTGCCAGCAGCCCCGACCCGAGAGGAGATACGCAGTATTTT,CASSPDPRGDTQYF
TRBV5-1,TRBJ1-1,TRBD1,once,TGCGCCAGCAGCCCCCCGGACAGGGCGAACACTGAAGCTTTCTTT,CASSPPDRANTEAFF
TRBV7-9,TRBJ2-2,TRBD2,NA,TGTGCCAGCAGGACTAGCGGGGGTACCGGGGAGCTGTTTTTT,CASRTSGGTGELFF
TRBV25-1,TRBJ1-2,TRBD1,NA,TGTGCCAGCAGTGTACCGGGACAGGGGTCTGGCTACACCTTC,CASSVPGQGSGYTF
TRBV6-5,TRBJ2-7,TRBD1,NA,TGTGCCAGCAGTAGATCCGACAGGGCCTCCTACGAGCAGTACTTC,CASSRSDRASYEQYF
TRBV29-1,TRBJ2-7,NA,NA,TGCAGCGTTCTTCGTGGGCGCGACTACGAGCAGTACTTC,CSVLRGRDYEQYF
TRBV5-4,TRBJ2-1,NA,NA,TGTGCCAGCAGTCCTGGAACGGGTTCCTACAATGAGCAGTTCTTC,CASSPGTGSYNEQFF
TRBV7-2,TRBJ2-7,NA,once,TGTGCCAGCAGCCCCAAGCCGGGAGAATCGGTTTTCGAGCGGTACTTC,CASSPKPGESVFERYF
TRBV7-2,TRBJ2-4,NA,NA,TGTGCCAGCAGCTTTGCCAGGGGGGACATTCAGTACTTC,CASSFARGDIQYF
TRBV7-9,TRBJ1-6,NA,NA,TGTGCCAGCAGCTTAGCCGGACAGCTACCCCATTCACCCCTCCACTTT,CASSLAGQLPHSPLHF
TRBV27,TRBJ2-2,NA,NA,TGTGCCAGCAGCCCCCATACCGGGGAGCTGTTTTTT,CASSPHTGELFF
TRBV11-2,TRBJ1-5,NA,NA,TGTGCCAGCAGCCCCCGCAGGAATATACATAGCAATCAGCCCCAGCATTTT,CASSPRRNIHSNQPQHF
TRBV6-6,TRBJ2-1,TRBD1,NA,TGTGCCAGCAGTTATCCGACCGGGACAGGGTTTTATGAGCAGTTCTTC,CASSYPTGTGFYEQFF
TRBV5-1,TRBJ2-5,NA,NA,TGCGCCAGCAGCTTGGGACTCCCCGGAGAGACCCAGTACTTC,CASSLGLPGETQYF